This TCR beta chain derives from a study of neoadjuvant nivolumab and ipilimumab in lung cancer. Overall study: Nivolumab 3 mg/kg was given days 1, 15 and 29, plus ipilimumab 1 mg/kg day 1 in combination.

The study's findings and limits: From pretherapy to surgery, tumor richness and clonality rose with dual therapy.

For this clone: Its antigen is not known.

V lost 2 bases to trimming and J lost 0 bases; unmatched junction nucleotides: 13. The germline gives CDR1 SGHDT, CDR2 YYEEEE. The CDR3 has 18 residues. Clones were read by immunoSEQ multiplex PCR, and TCRdb kept only the in-frame ones, dropping some. Altogether 40,000 to 55,000 clones are present, around 89% being singletons, with the ten largest covering around 3.7%. This chain connects TRBV5-6 to TRBJ1-1; 7 bases match TRBD1. The starting material was blood, obtained before neoadjuvant nivolumab, alone or with ipilimumab. This clonotype was sampled from an adult with non-small cell lung cancer. Some clones in this sample may be carry-over from other donors' samples. DNA for the CDR3: TGTGCCAGCAGCTTCTACTCCAGGGGGAGTCGCTTGAACACTGAAGCTTTCTTT. Protein product: CASSFYSRGSRLNTEAFF.